Sequencing of this T cell receptor (beta chain) was carried out in a study of PD-L1 blockade in urothelial cancer. On the study more broadly: Male patients with bladder-origin urothelial cancer numbered about 90% of the roughly 29. Blood analysis took place 3 weeks (second dose) and 6 weeks after treatment start. Notes on the study in general: Expansion of tumor-associated blood clones at 3 weeks was greater in durable-benefit patients.

This clone occurred a few times. Its antigen is undetermined. The time point here: pretreatment peripheral blood. The V end lost 3 bases, the J end lost 4 bases, and 12 bases lay between the germline ends. The CDR3 length is 14 residues. The V gene's germline CDR1 is SGHDT and CDR2 YYEEEE. Sequencing was performed with immunoSEQ multiplex PCR; in TCRdb, only in-frame clones are kept and a portion is missing. This sample has tens of thousands of clones, with 82% found just once. The TCR originated in a man in his sixties with urothelial cancer. Sequencing was performed on PBMCs, taken around atezolizumab (anti-PD-L1) treatment. The V and J genes are TRBV5-6 and TRBJ2-3; tentatively, D is TRBD1 (5 bases). The CDR3 reads CASSYGAEADTQYF. DNA of the CDR3: TGTGCCAGCAGCTATGGGGCAGAGGCAGATACGCAGTATTTT.